The clone carrying this T cell receptor (beta chain) has more than one count but fewer than ten. Its cognate antigen is unknown. Full-length variable regions came from constant-region reverse primers plus semi-nested Nested Universal Primer A PCR. TCRdb ran MiXCR on the 5' RACE reads and lists one entry per CDR3 protein. The sample consists of over 50,000 distinct CDR3 sequences, more than 20% of them appearing once. V lost 5 bases and J 1 base, leaving 14 bases between the germline ends. This CDR3 is built from 16 residues. Study-level points and caveats: Tumor Treg TCRs overlapped most with tumor naive CD4+ cells.

The receptor's source is a female donor with breast cancer. This chain joins TRBV12-3 or TRBV12-4 and TRBJ2-2, with D unresolved. Sequencing input: tumor-infiltrating naive CD4+ T cells sorted from the breast tumor. Documented subset: naive CD4+ T cells, CD4+CD45RA+CD25-. CDR3 residues: CASSPDVLWNTGELFF. For the CDR3, the DNA is TGTGCCAGCAGTCCCGACGTATTATGGAACACCGGGGAGCTGTTTTTT.